This T cell receptor (beta chain) comes out of a study of cytomegalovirus exposure and HLA in healthy donors. Trimming cost V 5 bases and J 7 bases, with 12 bases left between them. The V gene's germline CDR1 is MNHEY and CDR2 SVGAGI. The CDR3 runs to 13 residues. Turning to this clone: Its antigen is unidentified.

Study observations and caveats: Most TCR sequences were rare, but some public TCRs occurred in many donors. Testing in vitro showed a few CMV-associated chains specific for CMV antigens.

The protocol was immunoSEQ multiplex PCR, while the TCRdb copy is restricted to in-frame clones and leaves out a portion. The sample has fewer than 65,000 clones; about 88% are singletons. The material sequenced was PBMCs. The chain links TRBV6-5 to TRBJ2-1, with D maybe TRBD2 (5 bases). The sequence was collected from a woman aged 18-30 years in good health and CMV-seronegative. The CDR3 spells CASSEVRGNEQFF. In DNA, the CDR3 is TGTGCCAGCAGTGAGGTACGGGGTAATGAGCAGTTCTTC.